Listed below are T cell receptor beta chains from one sample, sequenced in a study of T cell responses to AZD1222 COVID-19 vaccine. Sequencing was performed with immunoSEQ multiplex PCR; in TCRdb, only in-frame clones are kept and a portion is missing. The table has nearly 80,000 clones, 80% seen once; the top ten hold around 20%. Sequences were derived from peripheral blood, sampled on day 0 of AZD1222 vaccination. These receptor sequences come from an adult in good health. The CDR3 runs from the conserved cysteine through the conserved F or W. A D gene is named only where the DNA matches it firmly. Rows give clone size only sometimes, using once, few, many, or a class for an expanded clone.

v_gene: TRBV5-4
j_gene: TRBJ2-1
d_gene: TRBD1
abundance: NA
CDR3nt: TGTGCCAGCAGCTCGGGGACAGGGCTTAATGAGCAGTTCTTC
CDR3aa: CASSSGTGLNEQFF

v_gene: TRBV6-5
j_gene: TRBJ1-4
d_gene: NA
abundance: NA
CDR3nt: TGTGCCAGCAGTCCCCGCCAGGGAAGAGAAAAACTGTTTTTT
CDR3aa: CASSPRQGREKLFF

v_gene: TRBV2
j_gene: TRBJ2-7
d_gene: NA
abundance: NA
CDR3nt: TGTGCCAGCAGTGACCGTCACCAGGGTCGTGAGCAGTACTTC
CDR3aa: CASSDRHQGREQYF

v_gene: TRBV24-1
j_gene: TRBJ2-2
d_gene: NA
abundance: NA
CDR3nt: TGTGCCACCAGTGGTCTCAGTGACACGAACACCGGGGAGCTGTTTTTT
CDR3aa: CATSGLSDTNTGELFF

v_gene: TRBV5-8
j_gene: TRBJ1-2
d_gene: NA
abundance: NA
CDR3nt: TGTGCCAGCATCCCCCTTGCGGGGGGGGATGGCTACACCTTC
CDR3aa: CASIPLAGGDGYTF

v_gene: TRBV6-2/TRBV6-3
j_gene: TRBJ2-2
d_gene: NA
abundance: NA
CDR3nt: TGTGCCAGCAGTTACACCACGAACACCGGGGAGCTGTTTTTT
CDR3aa: CASSYTTNTGELFF

v_gene: TRBV6-5
j_gene: TRBJ1-4
d_gene: NA
abundance: NA
CDR3nt: TGTGCCAGCAGGGTCGTAGGAGGGGAAAAACTGTTTTTT
CDR3aa: CASRVVGGEKLFF

v_gene: TRBV3-1/TRBV3-2
j_gene: TRBJ1-6
d_gene: NA
abundance: NA
CDR3nt: TGTGCCAGCAGACAGAATAATTCACCCCTCCACTTT
CDR3aa: CASRQNNSPLHF

v_gene: TRBV5-4
j_gene: TRBJ1-2
d_gene: NA
abundance: NA
CDR3nt: TGTGCCAGCAGCTTGGGGCAGCCACCCTATGGCTACACCTTC
CDR3aa: CASSLGQPPYGYTF

v_gene: TRBV7-9
j_gene: TRBJ2-1
d_gene: NA
abundance: NA
CDR3nt: TGTGCCAGCAGCTTTGTAGCGGCTGACTACAATGAGCAGTTCTTC
CDR3aa: CASSFVAADYNEQFF

v_gene: TRBV29-1
j_gene: TRBJ2-3
d_gene: NA
abundance: NA
CDR3nt: TGCAGCGTTAGTTTTTTGAAGGGCCAAGATACGCAGTATTTT
CDR3aa: CSVSFLKGQDTQYF

v_gene: TRBV21-1
j_gene: TRBJ1-6
d_gene: NA
abundance: NA
CDR3nt: TGTGCCAGCAGCAAACCCCGTCCGGTTAATTCACCCCTCCACTTT
CDR3aa: CASSKPRPVNSPLHF

v_gene: TRBV7-2
j_gene: TRBJ1-2
d_gene: NA
abundance: NA
CDR3nt: TGTGCCAGCGGATTGACAGACTCCCTTAGCTATGGCTACACCTTC
CDR3aa: CASGLTDSLSYGYTF

v_gene: TRBV28
j_gene: TRBJ1-4
d_gene: NA
abundance: NA
CDR3nt: TGTGCCAGCAGTTTGACACATGAAAAACTGTTTTTT
CDR3aa: CASSLTHEKLFF

v_gene: TRBV6-5
j_gene: TRBJ1-2
d_gene: TRBD1
abundance: NA
CDR3nt: TGTGCCAGCAGTCCGGGACAGAACTATGGCTACACCTTC
CDR3aa: CASSPGQNYGYTF

v_gene: TRBV11-2
j_gene: TRBJ2-7
d_gene: TRBD2
abundance: NA
CDR3nt: TGTGCCAGCAGCCCCCGGACTAGCGCCTACGAGCAGTACTTC
CDR3aa: CASSPRTSAYEQYF

v_gene: TRBV7-5
j_gene: TRBJ2-2
d_gene: NA
abundance: NA
CDR3nt: TGTGTCAGAAGCTTAGTTGGTAGCGGGGACCCCGGGGAGCTGTTTTTT
CDR3aa: CVRSLVGSGDPGELFF

v_gene: TRBV28
j_gene: TRBJ1-5
d_gene: NA
abundance: NA
CDR3nt: TGTGCCAGCAGTCTCCCCCCTCGACGGTATAGCAATCAGCCCCAGCATTTT
CDR3aa: CASSLPPRRYSNQPQHF

v_gene: TRBV7-9
j_gene: TRBJ2-3
d_gene: NA
abundance: NA
CDR3nt: TGTGCCAGCAGCTTTAGAGATACGCAGTATTTT
CDR3aa: CASSFRDTQYF

v_gene: TRBV11-2
j_gene: TRBJ2-7
d_gene: NA
abundance: NA
CDR3nt: TGTGCCAGCAGCTTATTAACCGGGAGAAGCTACGAGCAGTACTTC
CDR3aa: CASSLLTGRSYEQYF

v_gene: TRBV18
j_gene: TRBJ2-3
d_gene: NA
abundance: few
CDR3nt: TGTGCCAGCTCACCAACCCGCTTACCCGGTGTTGACGCAGATACGCAGTATTTT
CDR3aa: CASSPTRLPGVDADTQYF

v_gene: TRBV2
j_gene: TRBJ2-3
d_gene: NA
abundance: NA
CDR3nt: TGTGCCAGCGGGCCAGATACGCAGTATTTT
CDR3aa: CASGPDTQYF

v_gene: TRBV5-1
j_gene: TRBJ1-2
d_gene: TRBD1
abundance: NA
CDR3nt: TGCGCCAGCAGCTTAGCGACCGGGACAGCCTCTCGCTATGGCTACACCTTC
CDR3aa: CASSLATGTASRYGYTF

v_gene: TRBV15
j_gene: TRBJ1-6
d_gene: NA
abundance: NA
CDR3nt: TGTGCCACCAGTTCTCTGGGGAAAGGGTCACCCCTCCACTTT
CDR3aa: CATSSLGKGSPLHF

v_gene: TRBV5-8
j_gene: TRBJ1-5
d_gene: NA
abundance: NA
CDR3nt: TGTGCCAGCAGACCTACAGGGTTCGGCAATCAGCCCCAGCATTTT
CDR3aa: CASRPTGFGNQPQHF

v_gene: TRBV19
j_gene: TRBJ1-2
d_gene: TRBD1
abundance: NA
CDR3nt: TGTGCCACATCAGGGGCAGGGGGTAACGCTAACTATGGCTACACCTTC
CDR3aa: CATSGAGGNANYGYTF

v_gene: TRBV28
j_gene: TRBJ1-5
d_gene: NA
abundance: NA
CDR3nt: TGTGCCACCAAAGACGGACAAGGCAATCAGCCCCAGCATTTT
CDR3aa: CATKDGQGNQPQHF

v_gene: TRBV19
j_gene: TRBJ1-5
d_gene: NA
abundance: NA
CDR3nt: TGTGCCAGTAGTATAAGAGGTTTTTGGGACAGCAATCAGCCCCAGCATTTT
CDR3aa: CASSIRGFWDSNQPQHF

v_gene: TRBV6-1
j_gene: TRBJ2-3
d_gene: NA
abundance: NA
CDR3nt: TGTGCCAGCAGTGAAGCGGTGGGGAGCACAGATACGCAGTATTTT
CDR3aa: CASSEAVGSTDTQYF

v_gene: TRBV5-1
j_gene: TRBJ2-2
d_gene: NA
abundance: NA
CDR3nt: TGCGCCAGCAGCTTGGAACAGCCCTTGGACGGGGAGCTGTTTTTT
CDR3aa: CASSLEQPLDGELFF

v_gene: TRBV3-1/TRBV3-2
j_gene: TRBJ2-1
d_gene: TRBD2
abundance: NA
CDR3nt: TGTGCCAGCAGCCAAGGCCGGGAGGGCCGTAGGGATGAGCAGTTCTTC
CDR3aa: CASSQGREGRRDEQFF

v_gene: TRBV6-2/TRBV6-3
j_gene: TRBJ2-7
d_gene: TRBD1
abundance: NA
CDR3nt: TGTGCCAGCAGTTCAATTCCGGGACAGGGTCGGGACGAGCAGTACTTC
CDR3aa: CASSSIPGQGRDEQYF

v_gene: TRBV3-1/TRBV3-2
j_gene: TRBJ1-3
d_gene: TRBD1
abundance: NA
CDR3nt: TGTGCCAGCAGCCAATCCGGGACAGGGTCAAACACCATATATTTT
CDR3aa: CASSQSGTGSNTIYF

v_gene: TRBV7-8
j_gene: TRBJ2-2
d_gene: NA
abundance: NA
CDR3nt: TGTGCCAGCAGCTTAATCGGGGGTCTAGGGGATACCGGGGAGCTGTTTTTT
CDR3aa: CASSLIGGLGDTGELFF

v_gene: TRBV5-4
j_gene: TRBJ2-3
d_gene: TRBD1
abundance: NA
CDR3nt: TGTGCCAGCAGCCCGGACAGGGGGCTCACAGATACGCAGTATTTT
CDR3aa: CASSPDRGLTDTQYF

v_gene: TRBV6-5
j_gene: TRBJ1-1
d_gene: NA
abundance: NA
CDR3nt: TGTGCCAGCAGTTACTCGCACAGACGGAACACTGAAGCTTTCTTT
CDR3aa: CASSYSHRRNTEAFF

v_gene: TRBV18
j_gene: TRBJ1-5
d_gene: TRBD1
abundance: NA
CDR3nt: TGTGCCAGCTCATCGGGACAGCTGAATCAGCCCCAGCATTTT
CDR3aa: CASSSGQLNQPQHF

v_gene: TRBV5-5
j_gene: TRBJ1-4
d_gene: NA
abundance: NA
CDR3nt: TGTGCCAGCAGCTTGGCCAAGGGGAGAAGGAATGAAAAACTGTTTTTT
CDR3aa: CASSLAKGRRNEKLFF

v_gene: TRBV2
j_gene: TRBJ2-7
d_gene: NA
abundance: once
CDR3nt: TGTGCCAGCAAAGGCACCGAGTCCTACGAGCAGTACTTC
CDR3aa: CASKGTESYEQYF

v_gene: TRBV5-4
j_gene: TRBJ1-4
d_gene: TRBD1
abundance: few
CDR3nt: TGTGCCAGCAGCTATGGACAGGGCCGTAATGACCAACTGTTTTTT
CDR3aa: CASSYGQGRNDQLFF

v_gene: TRBV19
j_gene: TRBJ2-7
d_gene: NA
abundance: NA
CDR3nt: TGTGCCAGTAGTACAGGACAGACCGACTACGAGCAGTACTTC
CDR3aa: CASSTGQTDYEQYF

v_gene: TRBV6-1
j_gene: TRBJ2-1
d_gene: TRBD1
abundance: once
CDR3nt: TGTGCCAGCAGTGAGACACCGGGACAGGGTATGAATGAGCAGTTCTTC
CDR3aa: CASSETPGQGMNEQFF

v_gene: TRBV3-1/TRBV3-2
j_gene: TRBJ2-7
d_gene: TRBD2
abundance: once
CDR3nt: TGTGCCAGCAGCCCCCGCGCGGGGGGTGAGTACGAGCAGTACTTC
CDR3aa: CASSPRAGGEYEQYF

v_gene: TRBV30
j_gene: TRBJ1-2
d_gene: TRBD1
abundance: NA
CDR3nt: TGTGCCTGGCAGACCGGGACAGGTCACTATGGCTACACCTTC
CDR3aa: CAWQTGTGHYGYTF

v_gene: TRBV28
j_gene: TRBJ1-5
d_gene: NA
abundance: NA
CDR3nt: TGTGCCAGCAAGGGGTGGGCGAGCTATAGCAATCAGCCCCAGCATTTT
CDR3aa: CASKGWASYSNQPQHF

v_gene: TRBV6-5
j_gene: TRBJ1-5
d_gene: TRBD1
abundance: NA
CDR3nt: TGTGCCAGCAGTACAGGGGAGGCGAGCAATCAGCCCCAGCATTTT
CDR3aa: CASSTGEASNQPQHF

v_gene: TRBV4-2
j_gene: TRBJ2-1
d_gene: TRBD1
abundance: NA
CDR3nt: TGTGCCAGCAGCCCTCGGGACAGGGGGGTTTCCTACAATGAGCAGTTCTTC
CDR3aa: CASSPRDRGVSYNEQFF

v_gene: TRBV4-1
j_gene: TRBJ1-6
d_gene: NA
abundance: NA
CDR3nt: TGCGCCAGCAGCCAAGGGCAGGATCTTTCACCCCTCCACTTT
CDR3aa: CASSQGQDLSPLHF

v_gene: TRBV5-5
j_gene: TRBJ1-6
d_gene: TRBD1
abundance: NA
CDR3nt: TGTGCCAGCAGCGGACAGGGAAAGTCACCCCTCCACTTT
CDR3aa: CASSGQGKSPLHF

v_gene: TRBV3-1/TRBV3-2
j_gene: TRBJ1-5
d_gene: NA
abundance: NA
CDR3nt: TGTGCCAGCAGCTCTGGGCAGGGCGGACAGCCCCAGCATTTT
CDR3aa: CASSSGQGGQPQHF

v_gene: TRBV11-2
j_gene: TRBJ1-5
d_gene: NA
abundance: NA
CDR3nt: TGTGCCAGCAGCTTAGGGAGGGCTCAGCCCCAGCATTTT
CDR3aa: CASSLGRAQPQHF

v_gene: TRBV12-3/TRBV12-4
j_gene: TRBJ2-2
d_gene: NA
abundance: NA
CDR3nt: TGTGCCAGCAGCCCCTTCGGGGAGCTGTTTTTT
CDR3aa: CASSPFGELFF

v_gene: TRBV6-5
j_gene: TRBJ1-1
d_gene: TRBD1
abundance: NA
CDR3nt: TGTGCCAGCAGTTACGAATCCGGGACAGGGAAAGCTTTCTTT
CDR3aa: CASSYESGTGKAFF

v_gene: TRBV5-6
j_gene: TRBJ1-1
d_gene: NA
abundance: NA
CDR3nt: TGTGCCAGCAGCGACCGGGACCCCATTATCACTGAAGCTTTCTTT
CDR3aa: CASSDRDPIITEAFF